What follows describes a single T cell receptor (beta chain). The entry originates in a study of blood T cell repertoires in COVID-19. Study-wide background: T cells, B-cell-depleted T cells, or PBMCs provided the cDNA or gDNA that served as material.

This CDR3 is 13 amino acids long. Between the trimmed V and J ends, which lost 4 bases and 2 bases, there was a span of 6 bases. Germline assignment: CDR1 KGHSH and CDR2 LQKENI. As processed by the authors: Estimation of nucleated cell counts relied on the amplification of reference gene primers. Generated by immunoSEQ multiplex PCR, the TCRdb table keeps only in-frame clones and is missing some. Clonal size and the V and J genes are those of that table, whereas D and trimming came from the DNA. This sample has over 75,000 clones, with around 80% found just once. The chain employs TRBV18 and TRBJ1-3, with D perhaps TRBD1 (6 bases). Sequenced sample: peripheral blood. The receptor's source is a woman aged 80 or over with active or convalescent COVID-19. The DNA for the CDR3 is TGTGCCAGCTCACAGGGGGCTGGAAACACCATATATTTT. It encodes CASSQGAGNTIYF.